This T cell receptor beta chain was profiled in a study of T cell responses to AZD1222 COVID-19 vaccine. Sequencing was performed with immunoSEQ multiplex PCR; in TCRdb, only in-frame clones are kept and a portion is missing. Among some 58,000 clones listed, roughly 80% were seen once. Germline CDR1 is MNHEY and CDR2 is SMNVEV (reference sequence). The CDR3 consists of 14 residues. V lost 6 bases and J lost 7; bases outside the gene matches: 9. Doses given second, at about 4 or about 12 weeks, were pooled. Regarding this clone: Its antigen is unidentified.

Study-level results: At baseline, seropositivity was found in only a handful of AZD1222 recipients.

Material: peripheral blood, obtained 28 days after the second AZD1222 dose. The sequence was obtained from an adult who received the AZD1222 COVID-19 vaccine. The chain recombines TRBV27 with TRBJ2-7; 10 nucleotides agree with TRBD1. The CDR3 region has the DNA TGTGCCAGCAGACCGGGACAGGGGTCTCAGGAGCAGTACGTC. The encoded protein is CASRPGQGSQEQYV.